A single sample is the source of the 3 T cell receptor beta chains below, sequenced in a study of cytotoxic CD8 clonotypes in ibrutinib-treated CLL (dated by TCRdb to the early 2020s). The time point label, as the study defines it: progressive disease on ibrutinib. Library preparation was by the immunoSEQ multiplex PCR assay. TCRdb mirrors the immuneACCESS table, restricted to in-frame sequences. Some clones are absent from its copies; in checked studies, under half trace to an unresolved V gene, and the reason for the others is unknown. For this sample there are 150,000 to 200,000 clones; approximately 90% appear just once. Together, the top ten hold roughly 3% of the sample. The input for sequencing was PBMCs, taken at disease progression, from a patient treated with ibrutinib. The receptor set was obtained from a human donor with chronic lymphocytic leukemia.

The chain uses TRBV29-1 and TRBJ2-1, with 10 bases aligning to TRBD1. Germline loops: CDR1 SQVTM, CDR2 ANQGSEA. J was trimmed by 9 bases and V by 8 bases; bases with no gene match: 7. The CDR3 is 12 amino acids. The CDR3 bases are TGCAGCACTCGGACAGGGGGGAGTGAGCAGTTCTTC. Translation gives CSTRTGGSEQFF.

This clone occurred once. The chain employs TRBV19 and TRBJ2-1, with D maybe TRBD2 (6 bases). This CDR3 contains 16 residues. V was trimmed by 3 bases and J by 5 bases, leaving 17 bases between them. Germline CDR1 LNHDA, CDR2 SQIVND (reference sequence). This CDR3 reads CASSIVRGGINNEQFF. The CDR3 nucleotides are TGTGCCAGTAGTATTGTCCGTGGGGGGATCAACAATGAGCAGTTCTTC. Supplemented by reference TRBV19 and TRBJ2-1, the full variable domain reads DGGITQSPKYLFRKEGQNVTLSCEQNLNHDAMYWYRQDPGQGLRLIYYSQIVNDFQKGDIAEGYSVSREKKESFPLTVTSAQKNPTAFYLCASSIVRGGINNEQFFGPGTRLTVL.

J is TRBJ1-1 and V is TRBV25-1; 9 bases agree with TRBD1. V trimming: 5 bases; J trimming: 0 bases; junction bases outside the gene matches: 10. The CDR3 is made up of 17 amino acids. CDR1 and CDR2 (germline): MGHDK, SYGVNS. CDR3 amino acids: CASSPSGTGHLNTEAFF. The CDR3 DNA follows: TGTGCCAGCAGTCCATCCGGGACAGGGCATTTGAACACTGAAGCTTTCTTT.